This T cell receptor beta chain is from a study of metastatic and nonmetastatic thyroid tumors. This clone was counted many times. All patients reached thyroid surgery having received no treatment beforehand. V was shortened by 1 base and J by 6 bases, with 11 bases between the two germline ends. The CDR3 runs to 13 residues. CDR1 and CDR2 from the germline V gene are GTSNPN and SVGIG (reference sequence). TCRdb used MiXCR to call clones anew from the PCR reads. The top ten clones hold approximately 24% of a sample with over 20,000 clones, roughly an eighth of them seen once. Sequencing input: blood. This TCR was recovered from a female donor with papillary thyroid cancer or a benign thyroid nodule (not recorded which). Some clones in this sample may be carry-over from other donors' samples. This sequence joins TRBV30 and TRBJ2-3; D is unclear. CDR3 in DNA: TGTGCCTGGAGTGCGTCGCTGGAGGATACGCAGTATTTT. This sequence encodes CAWSASLEDTQYF.